This TCR beta chain was retrieved from a study of PD-L1 blockade in urothelial cancer. Study-level background: It was at 3 weeks (second dose) and 6 weeks after treatment start that blood was analyzed.

Stated time point: peripheral blood 6 weeks after treatment start. Germline V lookup: CDR1 SGHDT, CDR2 YYEEEE. Losses at the gene ends were 1 base for V and 4 bases for J; bases not matched to a gene: 5. CDR3 length: 15 amino acids. Clones were read by immunoSEQ multiplex PCR, and TCRdb kept only the in-frame ones, dropping some. The profile covers some 110,000 clones, with approximately 90% appearing a single time and 1.7% taken by the ten largest. The genes are TRBV5-6 and TRBJ2-7; 10 bases are shared with TRBD1. The sequenced sample was PBMCs, obtained around atezolizumab (anti-PD-L1) treatment. This clonotype was obtained from a man in his 60s with urothelial cancer. The CDR3 loop is CASSLLGTGVYEQYF. CDR3 coding DNA: TGTGCCAGCAGCTTGTTAGGGACAGGGGTTTACGAGCAGTACTTC.